The subject of this entry is one TCR beta chain. Its antigen remains unknown. This sample was included in a study of T cells in Graves' hyperthyroidism and ophthalmopathy. Study-wide findings and caveats: The majority of expanded thyroid clonotypes above 0.001 also appeared in blood. Ophthalmopathy stood apart from stable hyperthyroidism in a 13 V-J model.

CDR1 and CDR2 from the germline V gene are MNHEY and SMNVEV (reference sequence). The CDR3 totals 16 residues. Trimming cost V 2 bases and J 0 bases, with 14 bases left between them. Amplified regions were TCR beta CDR3 sequences from RNA transcripts. The primer set for the first-round RT-PCR of the TCR CDR3 was HTBI. MiXCR, applied by TCRdb to the multiplex PCR reads, yields one record per CDR3 protein. The table records approximately 500,000 distinct CDR3 sequences, about 43% of them present only once. Orbital computed tomography, thyroid ultrasound, serum thyroxine and TRAb, and clinical symptoms together informed the diagnoses.

The sequenced sample was peripheral blood or thyroid tissue (not recorded which). The chain recombines TRBV27 with TRBJ2-7; D is perhaps TRBD2 (5 bases). This clonotype originated in a woman younger than 30 with Graves' hyperthyroidism. The CDR3, as DNA: TGTGCCAGCAGTTTAAAAGAGGGTGGCAGCTCCTACGAGCAGTACTTC. This gives the protein CASSLKEGGSSYEQYF.